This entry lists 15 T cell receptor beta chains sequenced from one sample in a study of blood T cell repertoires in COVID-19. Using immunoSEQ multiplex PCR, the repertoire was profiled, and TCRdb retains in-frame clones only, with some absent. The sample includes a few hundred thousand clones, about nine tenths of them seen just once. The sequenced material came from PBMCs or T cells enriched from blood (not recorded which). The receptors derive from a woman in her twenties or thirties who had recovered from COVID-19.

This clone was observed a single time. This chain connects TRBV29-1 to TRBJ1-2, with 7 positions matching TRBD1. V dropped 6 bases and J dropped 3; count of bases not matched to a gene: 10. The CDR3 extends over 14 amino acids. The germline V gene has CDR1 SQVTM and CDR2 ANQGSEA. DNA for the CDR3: TGCAGCGTAAAACACTGGACAGGAGACTATGGCTACACCTTC. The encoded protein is CSVKHWTGDYGYTF.

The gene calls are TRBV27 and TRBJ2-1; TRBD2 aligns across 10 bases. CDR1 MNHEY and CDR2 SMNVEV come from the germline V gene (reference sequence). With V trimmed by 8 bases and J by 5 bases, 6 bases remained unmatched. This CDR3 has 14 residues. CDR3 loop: CASGGLAAHNEQFF. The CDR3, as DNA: TGTGCCAGCGGTGGACTAGCGGCCCACAATGAGCAGTTCTTC.

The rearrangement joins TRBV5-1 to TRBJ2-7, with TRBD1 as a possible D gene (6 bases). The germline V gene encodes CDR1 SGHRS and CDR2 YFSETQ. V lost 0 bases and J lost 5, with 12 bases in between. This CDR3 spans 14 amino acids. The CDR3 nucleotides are TGCGCCAGCAGCTTGGGTCAGGGGCCGGACGAGCAGTACTTC. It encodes CASSLGQGPDEQYF.

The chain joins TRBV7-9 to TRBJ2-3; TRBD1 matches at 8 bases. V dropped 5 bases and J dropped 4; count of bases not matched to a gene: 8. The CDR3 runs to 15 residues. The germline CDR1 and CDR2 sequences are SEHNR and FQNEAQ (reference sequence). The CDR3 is CASSNRQGPADTQYF. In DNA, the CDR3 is TGTGCCAGCAGCAACAGACAGGGGCCCGCAGATACGCAGTATTTT.

The CDR3 sequence is CASSYGTVPNSPLHF. The CDR3 DNA reads TGTGCCAGCAGTTACGGGACAGTTCCTAATTCACCCCTCCACTTT. This sequence joins TRBV6-5 and TRBJ1-6, with 7 bases fitting TRBD1. This CDR3 region has 15 residues. Germline values: CDR1 MNHEY, CDR2 SVGAGI. V gave up 2 bases and J gave up 6 bases; unmatched junction bases: 4.

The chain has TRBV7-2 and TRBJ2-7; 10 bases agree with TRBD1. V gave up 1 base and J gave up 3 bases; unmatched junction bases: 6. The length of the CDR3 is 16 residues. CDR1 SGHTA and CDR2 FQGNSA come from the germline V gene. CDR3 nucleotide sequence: TGTGCCAGCAGCTTAGGAGGGACAGGGGTAGTCTACGAGCAGTACTTC. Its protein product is CASSLGGTGVVYEQYF.

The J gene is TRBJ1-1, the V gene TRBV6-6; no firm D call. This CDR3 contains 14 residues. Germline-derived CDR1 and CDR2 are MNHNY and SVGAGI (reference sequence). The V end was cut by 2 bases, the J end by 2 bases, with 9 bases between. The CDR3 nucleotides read TGTGCCAGCAGTTACGTATCCCTAAACACTGAAGCTTTCTTT. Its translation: CASSYVSLNTEAFF.

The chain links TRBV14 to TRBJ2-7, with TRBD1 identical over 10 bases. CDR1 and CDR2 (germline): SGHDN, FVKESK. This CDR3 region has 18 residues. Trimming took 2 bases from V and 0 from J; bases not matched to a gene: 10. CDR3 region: CASSQSGTGANISYEQYF. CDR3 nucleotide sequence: TGTGCCAGCAGCCAATCCGGGACAGGGGCGAACATCTCCTACGAGCAGTACTTC.

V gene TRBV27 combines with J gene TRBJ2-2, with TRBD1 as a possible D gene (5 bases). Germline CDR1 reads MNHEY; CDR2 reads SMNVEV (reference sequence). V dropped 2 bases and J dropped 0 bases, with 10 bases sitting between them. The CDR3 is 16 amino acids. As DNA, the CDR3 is TGTGCCAGCAGTTTAAATTCAGGGACGAACACCGGGGAGCTGTTTTTT. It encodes CASSLNSGTNTGELFF.

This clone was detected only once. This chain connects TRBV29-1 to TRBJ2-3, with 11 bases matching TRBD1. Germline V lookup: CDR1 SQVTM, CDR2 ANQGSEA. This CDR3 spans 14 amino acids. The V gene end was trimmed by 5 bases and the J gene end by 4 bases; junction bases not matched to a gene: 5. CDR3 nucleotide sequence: TGCAGCGTTTTCGGGACAGGGGGTTCAGATACGCAGTATTTT. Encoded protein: CSVFGTGGSDTQYF.

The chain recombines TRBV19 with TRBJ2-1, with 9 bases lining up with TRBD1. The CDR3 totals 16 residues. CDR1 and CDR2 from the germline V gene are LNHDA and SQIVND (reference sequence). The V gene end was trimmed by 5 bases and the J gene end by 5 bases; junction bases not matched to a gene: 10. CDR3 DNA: TGTGCCAGTAGTTTTCAGGGACAGGGTGTCGACAATGAGCAGTTCTTC. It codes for CASSFQGQGVDNEQFF.

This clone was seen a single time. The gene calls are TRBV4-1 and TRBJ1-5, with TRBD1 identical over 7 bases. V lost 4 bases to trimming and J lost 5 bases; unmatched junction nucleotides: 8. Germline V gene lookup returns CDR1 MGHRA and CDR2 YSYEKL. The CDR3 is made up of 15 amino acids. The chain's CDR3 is CASSLHRTGYQPQHF. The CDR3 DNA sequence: TGCGCCAGCAGCCTCCACCGGACAGGATATCAGCCCCAGCATTTT.

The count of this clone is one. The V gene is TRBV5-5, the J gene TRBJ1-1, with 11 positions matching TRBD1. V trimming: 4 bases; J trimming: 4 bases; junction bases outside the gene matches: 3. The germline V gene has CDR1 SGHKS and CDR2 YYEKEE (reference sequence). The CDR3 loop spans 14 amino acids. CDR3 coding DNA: TGTGCCAGCAGCACCGGGACAGGGGGCACTGAAGCTTTCTTT. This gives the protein CASSTGTGGTEAFF.

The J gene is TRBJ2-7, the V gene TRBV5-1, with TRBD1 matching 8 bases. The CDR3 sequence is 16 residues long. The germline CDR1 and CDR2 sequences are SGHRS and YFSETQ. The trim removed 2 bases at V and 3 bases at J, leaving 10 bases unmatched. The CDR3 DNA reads TGCGCCAGCAGCTTCGGACAGGGTCGAGGTATCTACGAGCAGTACTTC. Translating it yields CASSFGQGRGIYEQYF.

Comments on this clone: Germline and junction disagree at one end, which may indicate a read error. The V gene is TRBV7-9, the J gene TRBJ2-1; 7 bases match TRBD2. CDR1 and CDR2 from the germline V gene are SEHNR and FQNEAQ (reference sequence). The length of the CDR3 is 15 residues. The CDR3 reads CASSLGGSQVDEQFF. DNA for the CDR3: TGTGCCAGCAGTTTAGGCGGGAGTCAGGTCGATGAGCAGTTCTTC.